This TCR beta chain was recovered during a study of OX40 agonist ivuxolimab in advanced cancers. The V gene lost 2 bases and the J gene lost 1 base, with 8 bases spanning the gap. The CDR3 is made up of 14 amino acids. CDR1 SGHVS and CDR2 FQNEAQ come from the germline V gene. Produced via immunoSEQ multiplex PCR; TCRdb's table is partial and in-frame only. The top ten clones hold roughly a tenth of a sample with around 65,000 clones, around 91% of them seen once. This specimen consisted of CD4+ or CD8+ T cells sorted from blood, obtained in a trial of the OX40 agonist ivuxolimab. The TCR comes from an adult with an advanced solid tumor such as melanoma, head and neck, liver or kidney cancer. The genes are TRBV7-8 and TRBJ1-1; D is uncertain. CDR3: CASSLSAGNTEAFF. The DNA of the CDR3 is TGTGCCAGCAGCTTAAGTGCGGGGAACACTGAAGCTTTCTTT.